This TCR beta chain derives from a study of cytomegalovirus exposure and HLA in healthy donors. Germline values: CDR1 MGHDK, CDR2 SYGVNS. V was cut by 2 bases and J by 4 bases, with 13 bases left in between. The CDR3 consists of 15 residues. Comment on this clone: Its antigen remains unidentified.

Vbeta (60) and Jbeta (13) primers were used in the PCR. The repertoire was sequenced with immunoSEQ multiplex PCR; TCRdb's copy has only in-frame clones and lacks some. The table includes approximately 140,000 clones, 60% to 80% detected once. Overall study findings and caveats: The study recorded 164 TCR beta chains that were cytomegalovirus-associated. In vitro work confirmed that a few CMV-associated chains recognize CMV antigens.

Sequences were obtained from PBMCs. The origin of this receptor is a man between 18 and 35 years old in good health and CMV-seronegative. The chain recombines TRBV25-1 with TRBJ2-3, with D perhaps matching TRBD1 (5 bases). CDR3 amino acids: CASSERGAAPDTQYF. CDR3 DNA sequence: TGTGCCAGCAGTGAACGTGGGGCAGCCCCAGATACGCAGTATTTT.